This T cell receptor (beta chain) is drawn from a study of CD8+CD57+ T cells in acquired aplastic anemia. The wider study: Yields of DNA that came from sorted CD4+ and CD8+ cells averaged about 3.5 ug. Some 11 million reads, on average, were obtained for CD4+ cells from healthy donors.

Overall study findings and caveats: Patients were compared with controls for CD8+ Simpson's diversity, and no significant difference emerged. Patients had around 30 CD8+ CDR3 sequences in common with controls (the shared set).

TCR beta VDJ combinations and CDR3 sequences were profiled from genomic DNA. TCRdb re-called the reads through MiXCR, storing one row per CDR3 protein. The data contain under 200,000 distinct CDR3 sequences, about 60% of them singletons. With 3 bases clipped from V and 4 bases from J, the junction kept 6 bases outside the gene matches. Germline CDR1 SGHTA, CDR2 FQGNSA. This CDR3 has 16 residues. As concerns this clonotype: Antigen unknown.

Specimen: sorted CD4+, CD8+, or CD8+CD57+ T cells (not recorded which) from PBMCs. The chain joins TRBV7-2 to TRBJ1-2; 12 bases agree with TRBD1. This TCR derives from a human donor in good health. CDR3 sequence (DNA): TGTGCCAGCAGCTTCCGGGACAGGGGGCTTGTCTATGGCTACACCTTC. It is translated as CASSFRDRGLVYGYTF.